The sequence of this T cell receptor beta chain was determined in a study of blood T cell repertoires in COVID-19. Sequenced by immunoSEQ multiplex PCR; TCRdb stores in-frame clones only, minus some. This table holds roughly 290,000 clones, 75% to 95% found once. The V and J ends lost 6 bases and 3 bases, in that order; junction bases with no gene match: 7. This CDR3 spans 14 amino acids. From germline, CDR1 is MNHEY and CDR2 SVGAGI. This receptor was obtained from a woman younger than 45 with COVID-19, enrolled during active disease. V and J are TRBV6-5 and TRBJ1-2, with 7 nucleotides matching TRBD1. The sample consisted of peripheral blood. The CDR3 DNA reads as TGTGCCAGCAGGAAAAGGGACAGAGACTATGGCTACACCTTC. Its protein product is CASRKRDRDYGYTF.